This T cell receptor beta chain was sequenced in a study of T cell clonotyping in hematopoietic cell transplantation. Study-wide results and limits: After transplant, recipient diversity fell while pathologically expanded clonotypes grew through day 180. Higher Inverse Simpson Index values in graft donor and pretransplant recipient predicted broader posttransplant TCR diversity.

The CDR3 is made up of 18 amino acids. The ends lost 6 bases at V and 1 base at J; junction bases unmatched: 13. Points on this clone: Its antigen is as yet unknown.

TCRdb's copy holds only in-frame clones and misses some; the assay was immunoSEQ multiplex PCR. This table has more than 7,000 clones, around 89% appearing once. Sequencing used PBMCs, obtained 100 days after allogeneic stem cell transplant. The chain combines TRBV23-1 with TRBJ1-5; 9 bases align to TRBD1. TRBV23-1 is annotated as an ORF whose role is uncertain. This sequence originates from a male patient aged 18 to 35 who had an allogeneic stem cell transplant from a related donor, so the T cells may come from the graft donor. Some clones in this sample may be carry-over from other donors' samples. The CDR3: CASRCMTGGLLSNQPQHF. As DNA, the CDR3 is TGCGCCAGCAGGTGTATGACAGGGGGACTCTTGAGCAATCAGCCCCAGCATTTT.